This TCR beta chain is from a study of beta chain features in type 1 diabetes. Germline CDR1 reads GTSNPN; CDR2 reads SVGIG (reference sequence). V was pared by 3 bases and J by 3 bases, with 2 bases of the junction left unmatched. The CDR3 totals 13 residues. Reverse transcribing all isolated RNA meant expressed TCRB transcripts were sequenced. Profiling relied on immunoSEQ multiplex PCR, and the TCRdb table lists in-frame clones only, not all of them. The data show hundreds of thousands of clones, with around 10% seen just once and 0.03% to 0.035% held by the top ten. Input material: naive CD4+ T cells from blood. The clonotype originates from a young woman in good health. The chain is built from TRBV30 and TRBJ2-1; 7 nucleotides match TRBD1. CDR3 sequence reads: CAWRRQGYNEQFF. Here the CDR3 DNA reads TGTGCCTGGAGGAGACAGGGCTACAATGAGCAGTTCTTC. Combining the CDR3 with reference TRBV30 and TRBJ2-1 gives the whole variable domain SQTIHQWPATLVQPVGSPLSLECTVEGTSNPNLYWYRQAAGRGLQLLFYSVGIGQISSEVPQNLSASRPQDRQFILSSKKLLLSDSGFYLCAWRRQGYNEQFFGPGTRLTVL.